Below, 9 T cell receptor beta chains from the same sample are listed, as sequenced in a study of blood T cell repertoires in COVID-19. TCRdb keeps only in-frame clones here, not all; method: immunoSEQ multiplex PCR. Here the sample spans roughly 380,000 clones, approximately 84% being singletons. The sample comprised PBMCs or T cells enriched from blood (not recorded which). All receptors derive from a woman between 25 and 40 years old who had recovered from COVID-19.

The rearrangement uses TRBV29-1 and TRBJ2-7; a weak D match, TRBD1 (6 bases). CDR3 length: 13 amino acids. Germline values: CDR1 SQVTM, CDR2 ANQGSEA. With 6 bases removed from V and 3 bases from J, the gap between germline ends came to 15 bases. Here the CDR3 reads CSVAKDSYYEQYF. The CDR3 nucleotides are TGCAGCGTCGCAAAGGACAGCTACTACGAGCAGTACTTC.

The chain has TRBV7-9 and TRBJ1-4; D remains unclear. Germline CDR1 SEHNR, CDR2 FQNEAQ (reference sequence). V was cut by 5 bases and J by 7 bases, with 17 bases left in between. This CDR3 spans 15 amino acids. CDR3 nucleotides: TGTGCCAGCAGCCCCAGCATGGGCCTCGTTGAAAAACTGTTTTTT. Protein sequence: CASSPSMGLVEKLFF.

V gene TRBV11-2 combines with J gene TRBJ2-5; D is undetermined. Germline CDR1 is SGHAT and CDR2 is FQNNGV. CDR3 length: 14 amino acids. Trimming pared 5 bases from V and 3 bases from J, leaving 13 bases between. The CDR3 nucleotides are TGTGCCAGCAGCCCAGCCCTCCTAGAAGAGACCCAGTACTTC. This gives the protein CASSPALLEETQYF.

On this clone: The same CDR3 is also encoded by other DNA sequences in this sample. The chain has TRBV28 and TRBJ1-2; a possible D gene is TRBD1 (6 bases). The CDR3 has 13 amino acids. V shed 4 bases and J shed 3 bases, with 9 bases lying between them. Germline lookup yields CDR1 MDHEN and CDR2 SYDVKM. The CDR3 loop is CASSSGQYYGYTF. The CDR3, as DNA: TGTGCCAGCAGTTCAGGACAGTACTATGGCTACACCTTC.

This clone was seen only once. This chain uses TRBV27 with TRBJ2-7; TRBD1 matches at 8 bases. The V and J ends lost 3 bases and 7 bases, in that order; junction bases with no gene match: 8. Germline values: CDR1 MNHEY, CDR2 SMNVEV (reference sequence). This CDR3 is 14 amino acids long. In DNA form, the CDR3 reads TGTGCCAGCAGTTTCTCGACAGGGGCGGGGGAGCAGTACTTC. This translates into CASSFSTGAGEQYF.

DNA for the CDR3: TGTGCCAGCAGCCCCAAGGGGGGGCCCCAAGAGACCCAGTACTTC. It is translated as CASSPKGGPQETQYF. J is TRBJ2-5 and V is TRBV9, with D tentatively TRBD2 (7 bases). This CDR3 has 15 residues. Between the trimmed V and J ends, which lost 4 bases and 1 base, there was a span of 14 bases. CDR1 SGDLS and CDR2 YYNGEE come from the germline V gene.

This clone was seen only a few times. The CDR3 DNA follows: TGTGCCAGCTCATCCCAGGGGGTAGGCAATCAGCCCCAGCATTTT. This sequence encodes CASSSQGVGNQPQHF. The gene calls are TRBV18 and TRBJ1-5; TRBD1 matches 7 bases. Germline values: CDR1 KGHSH, CDR2 LQKENI. The V and J ends lost 5 bases and 2 bases, in that order; junction bases with no gene match: 6. The CDR3 consists of 15 residues.

This clone showed up just a few times. The rearrangement links TRBV27 to TRBJ2-2; the match to TRBD1 covers 9 bases. Losses at the gene ends were 10 bases for V and 5 bases for J; bases not matched to a gene: 5. Per germline, CDR1 MNHEY and CDR2 SMNVEV (reference sequence). CDR3 size: 13 residues. CDR3 protein: CANTQGATGELFF. The CDR3, as DNA: TGTGCCAACACACAGGGGGCGACCGGGGAGCTGTTTTTT.

The chain links TRBV20-1 to TRBJ2-5; D may be TRBD2 (5 bases). Germline values: CDR1 DFQATT, CDR2 SNEGSKA (reference sequence). Trimming cost V 3 bases and J 6 bases, with 11 bases left between them. The CDR3 totals 12 residues. Here the CDR3 reads CSASEGSQTQYF. The CDR3 bases are TGCAGTGCTAGTGAGGGCTCCCAGACCCAGTACTTC.